In its sample, the clone carrying this T cell receptor (beta chain) was seen many times. Its antigen is unidentified. This sample is drawn from a study of CD8 T cells in ankylosing spondylitis. Findings of the study overall: Relatively scarce in peripheral blood, disease-linked clones were CD8+.

For TCR beta, libraries came from quantitative 5'-RACE with molecular barcodes. TCRdb re-called the 5' RACE reads through MiXCR, storing one row per CDR3 protein. Among 160,000 or so distinct CDR3 sequences listed, 9.5% to 10% were seen once. V was trimmed by 2 bases and J by 0 bases, leaving 9 bases between them. From germline, CDR1 is SGHRS and CDR2 YFSETQ. The CDR3 runs 15 residues. The chain couples TRBV5-1 to TRBJ2-1; D ambiguous. Sequencing was done on a sample of blood, either unsorted or a sorted T cell fraction (not recorded which). This TCR was sampled from a female donor with ankylosing spondylitis or in good health (not recorded which). The CDR3 coding sequence is TGCGCCAGCAGCTTCGACCTCAGCTCCTACAATGAGCAGTTCTTC. This translates into CASSFDLSSYNEQFF.